This TCR beta chain is drawn from a study of cytotoxic CD8 clonotypes in ibrutinib-treated CLL. Notes on this clone: Its cognate antigen is unknown.

The method was immunoSEQ multiplex PCR; TCRdb's version includes in-frame clones alone and lacks a portion of them. The table shows about 200,000 clones, with 75% to 85% occurring only once. Germline CDR1 and CDR2: LNHNV and YYDKDF (reference sequence). V was pared by 1 base and J by 4 bases, with 10 bases between. There are 14 residues in the CDR3. General study results and limits: Treatment saw public clonotypes, which were uncommon, either contract or stay stable.

Material: PBMCs, obtained after 12 months of ibrutinib treatment. V is TRBV15 and J is TRBJ1-2, with D possibly TRBD1 on 5 matching bases. The TCR was taken from a human donor with chronic lymphocytic leukemia. CDR3 DNA sequence: TGTGCCACCAGCAGAGGGGACCGACCCTATGGCTACACCTTC. This sequence encodes CATSRGDRPYGYTF.